This is a list of T cell receptor beta chains from one sample in a study of blood T cells in healthy people across ages. In TCRdb, the 5' RACE reads were re-called with MiXCR into one record per CDR3 protein. The table lists 1.4 million to 1.5 million distinct CDR3 sequences, about 40% of them singletons. Sequenced input: blood. The source is a woman between 18 and 29 years old in good health. The CDR3 runs from the conserved cysteine through the conserved F or W. Each record gives: J gene, D gene, V gene, clone size, CDR3 protein, CDR3 DNA. A D gene is named only where the DNA matches it firmly. For some rows the clone size is stated as once, few or many, or as a class when expanded; others skip it.

j_call: TRBJ2-3
d_call: TRBD2
v_call: TRBV20-1
clone_size: few
cdr3_aa: CSAAPSGSGTDTQYF
cdr3_nt: TGCAGTGCTGCTCCTAGCGGGAGCGGGACAGATACGCAGTATTTT

j_call: TRBJ1-4
d_call: .
v_call: TRBV7-9
clone_size: .
cdr3_aa: CASGFEIRGSSEKLFF
cdr3_nt: TGTGCCAGCGGTTTCGAGATCAGGGGCTCGAGTGAAAAACTGTTTTTT

j_call: TRBJ2-7
d_call: TRBD2
v_call: TRBV7-2
clone_size: many
cdr3_aa: CASSFTSGDYEQYF
cdr3_nt: TGTGCCAGCAGCTTTACTAGCGGGGACTACGAGCAGTACTTC

j_call: TRBJ2-7
d_call: TRBD2
v_call: TRBV27
clone_size: .
cdr3_aa: CASSPRLAGAPHEQYF
cdr3_nt: TGTGCCAGCAGTCCTCGACTAGCGGGAGCTCCCCACGAGCAGTACTTC

j_call: TRBJ1-2
d_call: TRBD1
v_call: TRBV20-1
clone_size: .
cdr3_aa: CSAAGQTNYGYTF
cdr3_nt: TGCAGTGCTGCGGGACAGACTAACTATGGCTACACCTTC

j_call: TRBJ2-3
d_call: .
v_call: TRBV5-1
clone_size: .
cdr3_aa: CASSLIRTEQYF
cdr3_nt: TGCGCCAGCAGCTTGATTAGGACAGAGCAGTATTTT

j_call: TRBJ1-3
d_call: .
v_call: TRBV25-1
clone_size: .
cdr3_aa: CASSGEAVSVGNTIYF
cdr3_nt: TGTGCCAGCAGTGGGGAGGCCGTGTCGGTCGGAAACACCATATATTTT

j_call: TRBJ2-7
d_call: .
v_call: TRBV28
clone_size: few
cdr3_aa: CASSLLRVDEQYF
cdr3_nt: TGTGCCAGCAGTCTCCTCAGGGTGGACGAGCAGTACTTC

j_call: TRBJ2-3
d_call: .
v_call: TRBV20-1
clone_size: once
cdr3_aa: CSAGDTDTQYF
cdr3_nt: TGCAGTGCTGGCGACACAGATACGCAGTATTTT

j_call: TRBJ2-2
d_call: .
v_call: TRBV6-5
clone_size: .
cdr3_aa: CATKAVITGELFF
cdr3_nt: TGTGCCACCAAAGCGGTCATCACCGGGGAGCTGTTTTTT

j_call: TRBJ1-4
d_call: .
v_call: TRBV19
clone_size: .
cdr3_aa: CASSMETSSYEKLFF
cdr3_nt: TGTGCCAGTAGTATGGAGACGAGCAGTTACGAAAAACTGTTTTTT

j_call: TRBJ2-3
d_call: TRBD2
v_call: TRBV4-1
clone_size: .
cdr3_aa: CASSQALAGDVYTQYF
cdr3_nt: TGCGCCAGCAGCCAAGCCCTAGCGGGAGATGTGTATACGCAGTATTTT

j_call: TRBJ2-6
d_call: .
v_call: TRBV7-2
clone_size: few
cdr3_aa: CASSLMSISGANVLTF
cdr3_nt: TGTGCCAGCAGCTTAATGTCCATATCTGGGGCCAACGTCCTGACTTTC

j_call: TRBJ1-6
d_call: TRBD1
v_call: TRBV28
clone_size: .
cdr3_aa: CASSLGTGDSPLHF
cdr3_nt: TGTGCCAGCAGTTTAGGGACAGGTGATTCACCCCTCCACTTT

j_call: TRBJ2-3
d_call: TRBD1
v_call: TRBV12-3/TRBV12-4
clone_size: once
cdr3_aa: CASRGQDSTDTQYF
cdr3_nt: TGTGCCAGCAGGGGACAGGATAGCACAGATACGCAGTATTTT

j_call: TRBJ2-1
d_call: TRBD2
v_call: TRBV20-1
clone_size: .
cdr3_aa: CSALAGGSVSSYNEQFF
cdr3_nt: TGCAGTGCTTTAGCGGGAGGTTCTGTGAGCTCCTACAATGAGCAGTTCTTC

j_call: TRBJ2-6
d_call: .
v_call: TRBV3-1
clone_size: few
cdr3_aa: CASSQDLGTPSGANVLTF
cdr3_nt: TGTGCCAGCAGCCAAGATCTAGGGACACCTTCTGGGGCCAACGTCCTGACTTTC